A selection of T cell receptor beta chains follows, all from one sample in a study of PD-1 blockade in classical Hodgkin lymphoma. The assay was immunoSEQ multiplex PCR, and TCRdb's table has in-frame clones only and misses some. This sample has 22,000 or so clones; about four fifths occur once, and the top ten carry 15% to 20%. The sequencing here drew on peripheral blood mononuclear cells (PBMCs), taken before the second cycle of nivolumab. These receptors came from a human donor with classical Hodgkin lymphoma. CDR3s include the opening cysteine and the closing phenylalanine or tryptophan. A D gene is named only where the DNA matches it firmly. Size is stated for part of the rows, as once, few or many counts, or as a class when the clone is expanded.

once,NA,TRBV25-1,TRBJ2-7,TGTGCCAGCAGCGTTACTGTGGGGAGCCCGATCCGGGAGCAGTACTTC,CASSVTVGSPIREQYF
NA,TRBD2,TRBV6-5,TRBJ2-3,TGTGCCAGCAGCGATTGGCGGGGGAGCACAGATACGCAGTATTTT,CASSDWRGSTDTQYF
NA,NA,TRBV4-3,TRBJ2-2,TGCGCCAGCAGCCAAGCCCACGCCCCCACCGGGGAGCTGTTTTTT,CASSQAHAPTGELFF
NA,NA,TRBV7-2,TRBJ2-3,TGTGCCAGCAGCCCCGGGAGGACAGGCACAGATACGCAGTATTTT,CASSPGRTGTDTQYF
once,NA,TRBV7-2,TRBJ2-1,TGTGCCAGCACCCCCAGGGGCAGGGGCTCCTACAATGAGCAGTTCTTC,CASTPRGRGSYNEQFF
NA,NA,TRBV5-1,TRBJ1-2,TGCGCCAGCAGCTATGAAGGGGTAGCTAACTATGGCTACACCTTC,CASSYEGVANYGYTF
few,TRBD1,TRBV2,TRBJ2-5,TGTGCCAGCAGTGTACACAGGGGTCAAGAGACCCAGTACTTC,CASSVHRGQETQYF
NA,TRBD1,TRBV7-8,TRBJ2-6,TGTGCCAGCAGCTCACAGGGGGACTGGGCCAACGTCCTGACTTTC,CASSSQGDWANVLTF
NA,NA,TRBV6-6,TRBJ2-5,TGTGCCAGCAGGCGGGACAGTGGGTGGGAGACCCAGTACTTC,CASRRDSGWETQYF
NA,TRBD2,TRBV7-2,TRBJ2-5,TGTGCCAGCAGCCCGCCCCTGGGGACTACCGACCAAGAGACCCAGTACTTC,CASSPPLGTTDQETQYF
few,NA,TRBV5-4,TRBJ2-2,TGTGCCAGCAGCTTGGGAGGGAACACCGGGGAGCTGTTTTTT,CASSLGGNTGELFF
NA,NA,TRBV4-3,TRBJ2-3,TGCGCCAGCAGCCAAGAGGGGGCGGGATATACGCAGTATTTT,CASSQEGAGYTQYF
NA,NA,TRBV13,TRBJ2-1,TGTGCCAGCAGCCCTAAATGGCTAGCCAATGAGCAGTTCTTC,CASSPKWLANEQFF
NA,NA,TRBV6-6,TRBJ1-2,TGTGCCAGCAGCCCACAGGGTACCTTTTATGGCTACACCTTC,CASSPQGTFYGYTF
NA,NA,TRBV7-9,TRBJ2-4,TGTGCCAGCAGCCCCAGCGAGGCGGCCAAAAACATTCAGTACTTC,CASSPSEAAKNIQYF
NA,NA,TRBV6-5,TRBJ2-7,TGTGCCAGCAGGATAGGGACGGTATCCTACGAGCAGTACTTC,CASRIGTVSYEQYF
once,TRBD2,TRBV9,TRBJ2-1,TGTGCCAGCAGCGAGCGACTAGCGGGAGATAATGAGCAGTTCTTC,CASSERLAGDNEQFF
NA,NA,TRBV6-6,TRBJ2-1,TGTGCCAGCAGTCTTACCATGGGATTCAATGAGCAGTTCTTC,CASSLTMGFNEQFF
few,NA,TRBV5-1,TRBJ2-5,TGCGCCAGCAGCTTGCAGGGTGGCGAGACCCAGTACTTC,CASSLQGGETQYF
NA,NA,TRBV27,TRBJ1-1,TGTGCCAGCAGGGTACGGGGTGGGGACACTGAAGCTTTCTTT,CASRVRGGDTEAFF
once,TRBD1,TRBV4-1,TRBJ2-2,TGCGCCAGCAGCCAAGGACAGGGGGCGAACGGGGAGCTGTTTTTT,CASSQGQGANGELFF
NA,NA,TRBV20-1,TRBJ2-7,TGCAGTGCTAGAGGAGGGAGCGAGCAGTACTTC,CSARGGSEQYF
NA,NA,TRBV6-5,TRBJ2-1,TGTGCCAGCAGTTTACAGGGATCTTACAATGAGCAGTTCTTC,CASSLQGSYNEQFF
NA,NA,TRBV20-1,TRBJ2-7,TGCAGTGCCTTACGGGAGTATGAGCAGTACTTC,CSALREYEQYF
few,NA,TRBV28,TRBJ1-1,TGTGCCAGCAGGGAAGGGGGTTTAGTCACTGAAGCTTTCTTT,CASREGGLVTEAFF
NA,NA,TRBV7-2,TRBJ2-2,TGTGCCAGCAGCCAAGGAGTAGCTACCGGGGAGCTGTTTTTT,CASSQGVATGELFF
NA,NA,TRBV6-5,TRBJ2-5,TGTGCGTCAGGAGCTCAGCCTCAAGAGACCCAGTACTTC,CASGAQPQETQYF
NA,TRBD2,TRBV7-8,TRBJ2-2,TGTGCCAGCAGTCACCCAAAGATAGCGGGGCCGAACACCGGGGAGCTGTTTTTT,CASSHPKIAGPNTGELFF
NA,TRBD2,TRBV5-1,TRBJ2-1,TGCGCCAGCAGCCTTGGAGGACTAGCGGGAGGGGGTGAGCAGTTCTTC,CASSLGGLAGGGEQFF
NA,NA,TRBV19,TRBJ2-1,TGTGCCAGTAGTATGTTTGTCAATGAGCAGTTCTTC,CASSMFVNEQFF
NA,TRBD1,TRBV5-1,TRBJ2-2,TGCGCCAGCAGCCATCTTTCCGGACAGGGGGCGAACACCGGGGAGCTGTTTTTT,CASSHLSGQGANTGELFF
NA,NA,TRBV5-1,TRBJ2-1,TGCGCCAGCAGCCCCTCGGCAGGGAGTAGTGAGCAGTTCTTC,CASSPSAGSSEQFF
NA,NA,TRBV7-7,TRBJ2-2,TGTGCCCATGTGGCCTCGGGTGCCGGGGGTGACACCGGGGAGCTGTTTTTT,CAHVASGAGGDTGELFF
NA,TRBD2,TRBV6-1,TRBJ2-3,TGTGCCAGCAGTGAAGCCGTGGGTAGCGGGTTCCAAGATACGCAGTATTTT,CASSEAVGSGFQDTQYF
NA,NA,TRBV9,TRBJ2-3,TGTGCCAGCAGCGGCGGACATGACACAGATACGCAGTATTTT,CASSGGHDTDTQYF
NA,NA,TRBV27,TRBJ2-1,TGTGCCAGCAACTCGTGGCGGGGGCCCAATGAGCAGTTCTTC,CASNSWRGPNEQFF
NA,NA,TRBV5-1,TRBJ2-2,TGCGCCAGCAACAGCGAACTGAACACCGGGGAGCTGTTTTTT,CASNSELNTGELFF
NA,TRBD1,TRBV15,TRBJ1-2,TGTGCCACCAGCAGAGATTCCGGGACAGGGGATGGCTACACCTTC,CATSRDSGTGDGYTF
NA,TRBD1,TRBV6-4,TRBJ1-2,TGTGCCAGCAGTTTTTCCCAGGGGGTTTCCTATGGCTACACCTTC,CASSFSQGVSYGYTF
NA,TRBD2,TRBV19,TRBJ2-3,TGTGCCAGTAGTAACGAGGCTAGCGGGGTTCCGGGCACAGATACGCAGTATTTT,CASSNEASGVPGTDTQYF
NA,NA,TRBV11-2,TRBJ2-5,TGTGCCAGCAGCCCTGTTAAGGGCGGGGTTGAGACCCAGTACTTC,CASSPVKGGVETQYF
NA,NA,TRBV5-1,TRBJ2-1,TGCGCCAGCAGCTTGACTAGCCCCCTACACAATGAGCAGTTCTTC,CASSLTSPLHNEQFF
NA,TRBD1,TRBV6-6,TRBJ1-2,TGTGCCAGCAGTTACTCAGGACAGGGGATTAACTATGGCTACACCTTC,CASSYSGQGINYGYTF
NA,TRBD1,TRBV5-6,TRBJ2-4,TGTGCCAGCAGCTACTCCGGGACAGGGGGCATTCAGTACTTC,CASSYSGTGGIQYF
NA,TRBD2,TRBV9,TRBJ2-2,TGTGCCAGCAGCCCGCGGGACTACCCAGAATTCACCGGGGAGCTGTTTTTT,CASSPRDYPEFTGELFF
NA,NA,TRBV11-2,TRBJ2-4,TGTGCCAGCAGCACCAACGGGTTTCAAAACATTCAGTACTTC,CASSTNGFQNIQYF
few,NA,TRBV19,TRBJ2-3,TGTGCCAGTAGGACTTCGGGATCGGGCACAGATACGCAGTATTTT,CASRTSGSGTDTQYF
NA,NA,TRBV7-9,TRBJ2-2,TGTGCCAGCAGCCAATGGGGGTCTAACACCGGGGAGCTGTTTTTT,CASSQWGSNTGELFF
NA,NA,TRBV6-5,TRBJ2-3,TGTGCCAGCAGTGTCTTTGGTAAGGGCACGGATACGCAGTATTTT,CASSVFGKGTDTQYF
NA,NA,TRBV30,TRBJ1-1,TGTGCCTGGAGCCGGGATACGAACACTGAAGCTTTCTTT,CAWSRDTNTEAFF
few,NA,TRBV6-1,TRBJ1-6,TGTGCCAGCAGTGCCGGTCCCTATAATTCACCCCTCCACTTT,CASSAGPYNSPLHF
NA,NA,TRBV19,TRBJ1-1,TGTGCCAGTAATAAGGACAGATTGAACACTGAAGCTTTCTTT,CASNKDRLNTEAFF
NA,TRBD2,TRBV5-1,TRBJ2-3,TGCGCCTGCCGCATAGCGGGAGGGCCGGGAGATACGCAGTATTTT,CACRIAGGPGDTQYF
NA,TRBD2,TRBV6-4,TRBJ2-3,TGTGCCAGCAGCCCGATCATGGGGGAGGGCCCCACAGATACGCAGTATTTT,CASSPIMGEGPTDTQYF
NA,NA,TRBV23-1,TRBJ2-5,TGCGCCAGCAGTCAACAGGGAAGGGGCGAACAAGAGACCCAGTACTTC,CASSQQGRGEQETQYF
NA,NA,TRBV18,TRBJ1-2,TGTGCCAGCTCACCTCGGCAGGGCTATGGCTACACCTTC,CASSPRQGYGYTF
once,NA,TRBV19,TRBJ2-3,TGTGCCAGTAGTATGTCGGGGGGCGGCACGCAGTATTTT,CASSMSGGGTQYF
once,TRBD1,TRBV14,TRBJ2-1,TGTGCCAGCAGCCACGAACTTCCGGGACAGGGGACAGCGGACTCCTACAATGAGCAGTTCTTC,CASSHELPGQGTADSYNEQFF
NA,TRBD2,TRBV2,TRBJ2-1,TGTGCCAGCAACAGTCCGGGAACTAGCGGGTTACCCCCGGCTGGAAATGAGCAGTTCTTC,CASNSPGTSGLPPAGNEQFF